This paragraph covers one T cell receptor (beta chain) sequence. Its target is not known. Only in-frame clones appear in the TCRdb table, and some are missing; sequencing was by immunoSEQ multiplex PCR. The repertoire consists of 40,000 or so clones, with 82% occurring once and the leading ten covering less than 3%. The sample is drawn from a study of vaccination effects on CD4 cells after COVID-19. CD4+ T cells were isolated after less than 13 days of culture. V lost 5 bases and J lost 4, with 15 bases in between. This CDR3 has 15 amino acids. Germline V gene data show CDR1 as LNHDA and CDR2 as SQIVND (reference sequence).

Sequencing used CD4+ T cells from PBMCs cultured without peptide, obtained before COVID-19 vaccination. The V call is TRBV19, the J call TRBJ2-1; TRBD1 might be the D (6 bases). This TCR came from a human donor who received a COVID-19 vaccine. CDR3 sequence (DNA): TGTGCCAGTAGTCACAAACGACAGGATTACAATGAGCAGTTCTTC. Translation gives CASSHKRQDYNEQFF.